The present TCR beta chain was sequenced within a study of cytomegalovirus exposure and HLA in healthy donors (TCRdb year 2017). In the study overall: An earlier analysis of several hundred of the donors reported approximately 260 Gb of sequence data and around 120 million unique TCR beta sequences obtained from around 170 million T cells. An early release that covered approximately 600 HLA-typed donors contained about 290 gigabases of sequencing data and approximately 85 million unique TCR sequences. Of the roughly 390 genotyped donors, 65% to 90% fell in the genetic ancestry cluster associated with self-reported Caucasian donors. The study aimed to test whether cataloging public T cell receptors could reveal signatures of past pathogen exposure. Using immunosequencing, the study profiled T cell repertoires from 500 to 800 subjects and related those repertoires to cytomegalovirus serostatus. In addition to the first cohort of 666 subjects, a separate validation cohort of 130 or so different subjects was used. The study combined high-throughput TCR immunosequencing, statistical association of individual TCRs with disease status, and machine learning to predict cytomegalovirus infection status. A later analysis re-analyzed previously published TCR beta repertoires from 500 to 700 donors and added high-resolution HLA genotyping to study TCR occurrence patterns. The later analysis used no new phenotypic data to find candidate immune exposures, relying instead on TCR beta sequences and their occurrence across donors. In an earlier analysis of over 550 of the donors, high-throughput TCR beta sequencing was used to judge whether each TCR beta V gene segment behaved as functional or pseudogenic. Donor age, sex, ethnicity and CMV serostatus were collected together with the repertoire data. Genome-wide SNP genotypes for about three fifths of the roughly 700 donors were used in a later genetic analysis, which treated that subset as a discovery cohort. Every repertoire in the discovery cohort had been generated on one and the same sequencing platform. Both class I and class II loci were covered by HLA typing, at four-digit resolution. The number of donors typed differed by locus, with roughly 620-640 for A, B, C, DRB1 and DQB1, around 560 for DQA1, approximately 580 for DPA1, and some 440 for DPB1. Roughly five DR-DQ haplotypes were handled as single units for association and clustering, since linkage in the cohort was strong. Among some 400 genotyped donors of the cohort, an average of about 240,000 unique TCR beta nucleotide sequences were sequenced per donor, roughly 18% of them non-productive.

Remarks on this clone: Which antigen it targets is not known. Base qualities are not provided; no much larger clone lies one nucleotide away.

The germline ends are 9 bases apart after V is trimmed by 1 base and J by 0 bases. From the germline V gene, CDR1 is LGHNA and CDR2 is YNFKEQ. The CDR3, cysteine through phenylalanine, is 15 amino acids long. Only CDR3 DNA remains: 45 bases, in frame from the first base. Study-wide conclusions, independent of this receptor: A further reported finding was that TCR beta sequences accurately predicted the HLA-A and HLA-B alleles for most subjects in the first cohort. Because some donors lacked HLA typing at each locus, the association tests relied only on the typed subset. In a later analysis, the rate of TCR association differed among HLA loci, with DRB1 alleles having the most associated TCRs and HLA-C alleles having the fewest. Presence/absence analyses assumed roughly uniform sequencing depth across donors, an assumption that may not hold. The sequencing pipeline was judged likely to have produced a cluster of highly shared sequence variants as a technical artifact. In a later genetic analysis, fewer N-insertions in productive TCRs were reported among donors in an Asian-associated ancestry cluster than the roughly 640-donor mean. The authors suggested that the approach could potentially be generalized to other disease states and immunological phenotypes. In an earlier analysis of around 600 of the donors, most TCR beta V segments appeared in productive rearrangements about 87% or about 30% of the time, broadly matching IMGT annotations. Correlated functional status among segregating V segments might reflect linkage disequilibrium, but an unknown experimental factor could not be ruled out. The study listed around 160 TCR beta chains as associated with cytomegalovirus. In vitro tests confirmed that a few of the cytomegalovirus-associated TCR beta chains recognize cytomegalovirus antigens. When HLA alleles, especially DR and DQ, strongly co-occurred, TCR associations were difficult to assign to individual alleles. Specific HLA alleles were associated with over 15,000 TCR beta sequences at a false discovery rate of 0.05 in a later analysis. The 87-base-pair reads could not distinguish some IMGT-functional V segments, including TRBV6-2 and TRBV6-3, so those segments were excluded. A later analysis found that most CMV-associated TCR beta chains appeared HLA-restricted, with HLA associations seemingly driven largely by CMV exposure. The only immune exposure information available for the cohort was CMV serostatus. Across donors, most TCR sequences were observed very rarely, whereas some public TCRs were present in many individuals. According to a later analysis, parvovirus B19, influenza, CMV and Epstein-Barr virus appeared linked to several top co-occurrence clusters. Because counts were too low, about 18 rarely observed V segments, including chromosome 9 orphons, were excluded from the earlier analysis of some 590 of the donors. In a later genetic analysis, a missense DCLRE1C variant was associated with V-gene and J-gene trimming of TCR beta chains, and the association was replicated in an independent cohort. A later analysis found that HLA-associated TCR beta chains were more clonally expanded and had lower generation probabilities than equally common non-associated chains. This cohort had only TCR beta chains sequenced, and the lack of alpha or paired-chain data limited which features could be detected. Cytomegalovirus status was reported to be diagnosed by the classifier with high specificity and sensitivity in both the original and validation cohorts.

The cohort comprised 710 or so healthy bone marrow donors. All cohort members were sampled while nominally healthy, although unrecorded immune exposures were likely present. The donor tested CMV seropositive and was one of the 289 seropositive cohort members. Every donor gave a peripheral blood sample, and the peripheral blood mononuclear cells from that sample were used for TCR beta sequencing. The Qiagen DNeasy Blood Extraction Kit was used to extract genomic DNA from the blood cell samples. Library preparation used the immunoSEQ multiplex PCR assay. The multiplex PCR relied on a mix of 60 forward primers for TCR Vbeta segments and 13 reverse primers for TCR Jbeta segments. Amplification of the CDR3 region of rearranged TCR beta genes was performed with a multiplex PCR assay on genomic DNA. Amplified TCR beta libraries were sequenced as 87-base-pair reads on the Illumina HiSeq System. Per the source publication's procedure: A later analysis tallied approximately 87 million unique TCR beta chains across the approximately 670 repertoires, and some 10 million of those chains were shared by two or more donors. Raw reads were error-corrected and collapsed into unique sequences with a nearest-neighbor algorithm that merged closely related sequences to remove PCR and sequencing errors. V, D and J gene segments were assigned by aligning CDR3 sequences to IMGT reference sequences. For a sequence to be retained, a match of at least six nucleotides was required to both a V gene segment and a J gene segment. Rearrangements were classified as productive when the CDR3 lacked stop codons and remained in frame with V and J, and all other rearrangements were classified as non-productive. CDR3 was defined by IMGT convention, running from the second conserved V-encoded cysteine to the conserved J-encoded phenylalanine. In an earlier analysis of roughly 610 of the donors, sequences lacking an unambiguous match to a single V gene segment were excluded. An earlier analysis of a few hundred of the donors called V segments functional above 56.7% productive rearrangements and segregating when the between-donor standard deviation exceeded 5%. A statistical classification framework was developed to diagnose cytomegalovirus status using the catalog of TCR beta chain sequences. In a later analysis, TCR nucleotide sequences were compared against IMGT/GENE-DB human TR gene sequences so that V and J genes could be assigned. The TCRdist pipeline was used in a later analysis to assign CDR3 sequences and most-parsimonious VDJ recombination scenarios. A later analysis defined each TCR beta chain by its CDR3 amino acid sequence plus V-gene family, and excluded reads lacking a unique V-gene family. A later analysis removed over 500 highly shared, low-generation-probability nucleotide sequences to deal with suspected cross-contamination and a sequencing artifact. A later analysis calculated a clonal expansion index for each public chain from normalized within-repertoire ranks of inferred template counts. Generation probabilities in a later analysis came from a VDJ recombination model fitted to out-of-frame rearrangements, and those results were checked against IGoR. In a later analysis, TCR-TCR, TCR-HLA and TCR-CMV co-occurrence was scored with hypergeometric tests, and a repertoire-size bias correction was applied to TCR pairs. False discovery rates were estimated in a later analysis by permuting HLA or CMV assignments 20 times. In a later analysis, co-occurring TCRs were grouped using DBSCAN, and TCRdist sequence similarity was added for clustering within HLA-allele-positive subsets. Repertoires with fewer than 30,000 or more than 120,000 public chains, plus five repertoires with anomalous nucleotide sharing, were excluded from co-occurrence clustering. TCRdb's version of the immuneACCESS table is confined to in-frame rearrangements and falls short of the full clone set. An unresolved V gene accounts for under half of the shortfall where checked; the remainder is of unknown origin. D and trimming were read from the DNA, whereas the V and J calls and clone size are those reported in that table. The sample records 200,000 or so clones, around 79% of which are singletons. In total, the top ten clones hold 0.39% of the sample.

The sample consisted of PBMCs. The sequence was collected from a male donor in good health and CMV-seropositive. The sequence joins TRBV4-2 to TRBJ1-2; the D gene remains uncertain. The DNA sequence reads TGTGCCAGCAGCCAAGTTTTGGAGACTAACTATGGCTACACCTTC. It is translated as CASSQVLETNYGYTF.